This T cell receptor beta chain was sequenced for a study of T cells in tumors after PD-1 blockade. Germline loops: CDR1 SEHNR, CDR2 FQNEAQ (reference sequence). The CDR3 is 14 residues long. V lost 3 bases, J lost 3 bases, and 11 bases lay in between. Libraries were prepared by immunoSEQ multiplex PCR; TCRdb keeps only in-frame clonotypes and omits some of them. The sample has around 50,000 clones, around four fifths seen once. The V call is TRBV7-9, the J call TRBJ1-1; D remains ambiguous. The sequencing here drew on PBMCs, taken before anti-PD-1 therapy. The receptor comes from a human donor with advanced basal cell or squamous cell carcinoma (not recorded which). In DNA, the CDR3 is TGTGCCAGCAGCTTTCTATCACGGGACACTGAAGCTTTCTTT. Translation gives CASSFLSRDTEAFF.